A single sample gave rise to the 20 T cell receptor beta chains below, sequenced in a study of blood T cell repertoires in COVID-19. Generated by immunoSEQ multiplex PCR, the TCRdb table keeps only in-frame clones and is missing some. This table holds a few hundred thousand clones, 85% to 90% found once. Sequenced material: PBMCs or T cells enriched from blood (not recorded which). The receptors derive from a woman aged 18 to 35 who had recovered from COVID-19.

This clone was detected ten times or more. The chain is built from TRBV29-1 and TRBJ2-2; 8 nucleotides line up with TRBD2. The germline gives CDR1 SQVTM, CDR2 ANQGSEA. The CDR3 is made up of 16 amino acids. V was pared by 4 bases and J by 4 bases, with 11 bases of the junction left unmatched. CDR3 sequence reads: CSVAAFGTRGTGELFF. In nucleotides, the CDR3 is TGCAGCGTTGCGGCGTTCGGGACTAGGGGCACCGGGGAGCTGTTTTTT.

CDR3 region: CASSPRALRGGETQYF. The CDR3 bases are TGTGCCAGCAGCCCCCGGGCCCTTCGGGGAGGAGAGACCCAGTACTTC. The chain joins TRBV9 to TRBJ2-5; possible D gene TRBD2, 6 bases. Trimming removed 4 bases from V and 4 bases from J, with 20 bases in between. The CDR3 covers 16 residues. CDR1 SGDLS and CDR2 YYNGEE come from the germline V gene.

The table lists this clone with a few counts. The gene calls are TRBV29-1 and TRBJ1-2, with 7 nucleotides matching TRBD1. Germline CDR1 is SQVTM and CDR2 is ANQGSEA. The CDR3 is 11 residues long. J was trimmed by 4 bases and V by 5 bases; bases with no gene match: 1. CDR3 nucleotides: TGCAGCGTTCAGGGGGTCTATGGCTACACCTTC. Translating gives CSVQGVYGYTF.

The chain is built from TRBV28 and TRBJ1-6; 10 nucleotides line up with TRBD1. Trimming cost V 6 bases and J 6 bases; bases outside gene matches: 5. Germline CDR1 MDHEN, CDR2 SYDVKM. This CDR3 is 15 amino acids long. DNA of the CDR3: TGTGCCAGCAGAGACGGGACAGGGGTTAATTCACCCCTCCACTTT. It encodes CASRDGTGVNSPLHF.

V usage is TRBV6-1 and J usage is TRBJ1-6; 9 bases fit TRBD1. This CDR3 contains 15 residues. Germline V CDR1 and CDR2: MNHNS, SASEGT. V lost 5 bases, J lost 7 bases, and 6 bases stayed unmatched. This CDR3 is CASSSAQGANSPLHF. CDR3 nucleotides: TGTGCCAGCAGTTCCGCACAGGGGGCGAATTCACCCCTCCACTTT.

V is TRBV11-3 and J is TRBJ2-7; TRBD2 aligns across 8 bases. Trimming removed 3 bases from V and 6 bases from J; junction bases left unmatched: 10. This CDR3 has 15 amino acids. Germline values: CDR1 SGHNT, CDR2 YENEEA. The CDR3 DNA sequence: TGTGCCAGCAGCTTGTCATCAGCGGGAGTGCGCGAGCAGTACTTC. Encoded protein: CASSLSSAGVREQYF.

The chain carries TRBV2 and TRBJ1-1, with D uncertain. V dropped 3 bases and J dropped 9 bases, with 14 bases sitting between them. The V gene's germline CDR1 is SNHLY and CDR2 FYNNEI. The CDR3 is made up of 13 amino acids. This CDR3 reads CASSDFPGSQAFF. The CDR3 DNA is TGTGCCAGCAGTGATTTTCCGGGGTCTCAAGCTTTCTTT.

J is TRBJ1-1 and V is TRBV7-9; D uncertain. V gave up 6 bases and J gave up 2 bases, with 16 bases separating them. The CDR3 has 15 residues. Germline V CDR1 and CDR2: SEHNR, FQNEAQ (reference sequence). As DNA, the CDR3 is TGTGCCAGCAGATTAACGGGAGGTTATAACACTGAAGCTTTCTTT. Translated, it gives CASRLTGGYNTEAFF.

CDR3: CASSDETSPFDYGYTF. In DNA form, the CDR3 reads TGTGCCAGCAGCGACGAGACAAGCCCTTTCGACTATGGCTACACCTTC. The chain links TRBV3-1 (or the pseudogene TRBV3-2) to TRBJ1-2; D gene unclear. Germline CDR1 is LGHDT and CDR2 is YNNKEL (reference sequence). This CDR3 has 16 residues. V gave up 5 bases and J gave up 3 bases, with 19 bases separating them.

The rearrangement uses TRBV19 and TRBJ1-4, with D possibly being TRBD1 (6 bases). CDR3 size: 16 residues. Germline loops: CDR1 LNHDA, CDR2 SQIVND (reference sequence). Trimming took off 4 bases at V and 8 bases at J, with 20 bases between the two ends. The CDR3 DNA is TGTGCCAGTAGTAACCCCCGACAAGGGGGTGGAGAAAAACTGTTTTTT. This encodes CASSNPRQGGGEKLFF.

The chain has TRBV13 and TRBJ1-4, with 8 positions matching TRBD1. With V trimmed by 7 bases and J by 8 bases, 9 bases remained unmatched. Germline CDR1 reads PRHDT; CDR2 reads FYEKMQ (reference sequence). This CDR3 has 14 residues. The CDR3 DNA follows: TGTGCCAGCACCACTGGACAGGGTGAAGAAAAACTGTTTTTT. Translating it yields CASTTGQGEEKLFF.

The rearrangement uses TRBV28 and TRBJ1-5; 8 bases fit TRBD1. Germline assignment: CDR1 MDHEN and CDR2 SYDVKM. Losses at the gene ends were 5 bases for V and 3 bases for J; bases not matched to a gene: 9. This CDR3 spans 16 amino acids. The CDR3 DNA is TGTGCCAGCAGTCCAGGGGCAGGGGGCAACAATCAGCCCCAGCATTTT. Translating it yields CASSPGAGGNNQPQHF.

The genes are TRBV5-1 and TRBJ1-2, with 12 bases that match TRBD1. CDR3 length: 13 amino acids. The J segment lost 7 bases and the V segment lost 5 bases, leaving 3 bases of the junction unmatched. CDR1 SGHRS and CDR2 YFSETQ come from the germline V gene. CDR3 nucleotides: TGCGCCAGCAGGGGACAGGGGGCGAGTGGCTACACCTTC. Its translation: CASRGQGASGYTF.

The CDR3 bases are TGTGCCAGTATAGCGGGAGCGGGCGAGCAGTACTTC. Amino acid sequence: CASIAGAGEQYF. The chain links TRBV2 to TRBJ2-7, with TRBD2 matching 9 bases. Germline V gene lookup returns CDR1 SNHLY and CDR2 FYNNEI. This CDR3 comprises 12 residues. V was pared by 9 bases and J by 6 bases, with 6 bases of the junction left unmatched.

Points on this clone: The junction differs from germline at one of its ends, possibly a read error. The CDR3 is CASRGGGGRNTEAFF. The DNA of the CDR3 is TGTGCGAGCAGGGGAGGAGGAGGGCGGAACACTGAAGCTTTCTTT. V and J are TRBV2 and TRBJ1-1; tentatively, D is TRBD1 (6 bases). This CDR3 spans 15 amino acids. In germline, CDR1 is SNHLY, CDR2 FYNNEI.

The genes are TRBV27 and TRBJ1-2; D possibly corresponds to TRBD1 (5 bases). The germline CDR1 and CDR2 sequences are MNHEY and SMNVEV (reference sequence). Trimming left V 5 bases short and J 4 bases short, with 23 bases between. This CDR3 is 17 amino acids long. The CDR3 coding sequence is TGTGCCAGCAGTCCCCATCCAGGGACGGACTATACCTATGGCTACACCTTC. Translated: CASSPHPGTDYTYGYTF.

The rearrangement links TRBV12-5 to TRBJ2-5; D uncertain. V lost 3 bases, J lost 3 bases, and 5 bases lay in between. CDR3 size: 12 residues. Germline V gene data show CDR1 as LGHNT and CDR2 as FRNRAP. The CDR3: CASGFEEETQYF. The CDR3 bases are TGTGCTAGTGGTTTTGAGGAAGAGACCCAGTACTTC. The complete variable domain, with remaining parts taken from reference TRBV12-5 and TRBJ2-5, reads DARVTQTPRHKVTEMGQEVTMRCQPILGHNTVFWYRQTMMQGLELLAYFRNRAPLDDSGMPKDRFSAEMPDATLATLKIQPSEPRDSAVYFCASGFEEETQYFGPGTRLLVL.

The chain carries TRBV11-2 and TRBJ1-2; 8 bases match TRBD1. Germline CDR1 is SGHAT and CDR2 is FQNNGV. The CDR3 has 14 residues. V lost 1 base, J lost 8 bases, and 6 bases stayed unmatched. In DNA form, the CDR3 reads TGTGCCAGCAGCTTAGCGACCGGGACAGGCGGCTACACCTTC. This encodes CASSLATGTGGYTF.

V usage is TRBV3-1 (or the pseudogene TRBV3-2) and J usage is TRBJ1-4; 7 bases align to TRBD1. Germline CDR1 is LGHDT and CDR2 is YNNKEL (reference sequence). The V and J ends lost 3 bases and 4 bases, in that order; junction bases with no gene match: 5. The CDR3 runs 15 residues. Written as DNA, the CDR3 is TGTGCCAGCAGCCAGATGGGACAGATTAATGAAAAACTGTTTTTT. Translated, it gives CASSQMGQINEKLFF.

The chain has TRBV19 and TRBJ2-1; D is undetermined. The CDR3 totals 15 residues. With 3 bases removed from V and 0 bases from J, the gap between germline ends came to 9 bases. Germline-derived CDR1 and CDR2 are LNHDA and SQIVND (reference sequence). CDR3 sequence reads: CASSMPVSSYNEQFF. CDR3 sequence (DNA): TGTGCCAGTAGTATGCCGGTCTCCTCCTACAATGAGCAGTTCTTC.